This T cell receptor (beta chain) derives from a study of shared clonotypes between healthy human individuals. General study points: Naive CD4 clonotype sharing across several donors was 4% to 5%.

Template for every sorted-subset replicate PCR totaled roughly 210 ng DNA, roughly 30,000 T cell genomes. Here immunoSEQ multiplex PCR was the method, and the copy in TCRdb shows in-frame clones only, minus some. The sample yields some 580,000 clones, less than 98% seen once. As for this clone: No antigen is known for it.

There are 16 residues in the CDR3. From germline, CDR1 is SEHNR and CDR2 FQNEAQ (reference sequence). J was trimmed by 0 bases and V by 4 bases; bases with no gene match: 8. The gene calls are TRBV7-9 and TRBJ2-7, with TRBD2 matching over 8 bases. This receptor was identified in a woman aged 25 to 39 in good health. Sequences were obtained from naive CD4+ T cells sorted from blood. Indicated subset: CD45RA+ positively selected. CDR3 residues: CASSSPSGSLSYEQYF. The CDR3 DNA sequence: TGTGCCAGCAGCTCGCCAAGCGGGAGTCTCTCCTACGAGCAGTACTTC.